The 16 T cell receptor beta chains below all came from one sample that was sequenced in a study of blood T cell repertoires in COVID-19. The assay was immunoSEQ multiplex PCR, and TCRdb's table has in-frame clones only and misses some. The data contain under 45,000 clones, around 90% of them singletons. The material sequenced was peripheral blood. Every receptor here comes from a woman aged 40 to 50 with acute or convalescent COVID-19.

J is TRBJ1-2 and V is TRBV4-2; TRBD1 aligns across 7 bases. CDR1 and CDR2 (germline): LGHNA, YNFKEQ. J lost 5 bases, V lost 0 bases, and 3 bases had no gene match. This CDR3 has 14 amino acids. CDR3 in amino acids: CASSQDTGQYGYTF. For the CDR3, the DNA is TGTGCCAGCAGCCAAGATACGGGACAGTATGGCTACACCTTC.

The genes are TRBV7-9 and TRBJ1-1; D not resolved. CDR1 and CDR2 from the germline V gene are SEHNR and FQNEAQ (reference sequence). CDR3 length: 11 amino acids. V dropped 4 bases and J dropped 5 bases, with 5 bases sitting between them. In nucleotides, the CDR3 is TGTGCCAGCAGCTATTCGACTGAAGCTTTCTTT. Translation gives CASSYSTEAFF. Filled out from reference TRBV7-9 and TRBJ1-1, the complete variable domain reads DTGVSQNPRHKITKRGQNVTFRCDPISEHNRLYWYRQTLGQGPEFLTYFQNEAQLEKSRLLSDRFSAERPKGSFSTLEIQRTEQGDSAMYLCASSYSTEAFFGQGTRLTVV.

V is TRBV28 and J is TRBJ1-2, with a possible D match to TRBD1 (6 bases). CDR1 and CDR2 (germline): MDHEN, SYDVKM. This CDR3 contains 13 residues. V was trimmed by 10 bases and J by 5 bases, leaving 17 bases between them. The CDR3 reads CATTQGFLYGYTF. CDR3 coding DNA: TGTGCCACTACGCAGGGGTTTTTATATGGCTACACCTTC.

The J gene is TRBJ1-4, the V gene TRBV4-2; D is possibly TRBD1 (5 bases). Trimming shortened V by 1 base and J by 1 base, and 10 bases separated the two germline ends. Germline V lookup: CDR1 LGHNA, CDR2 YNFKEQ. The CDR3 is 16 residues long. This chain's CDR3 is CASSQASQGTNEKLFF. The CDR3 region has the DNA TGTGCCAGCAGCCAAGCCTCCCAGGGAACTAATGAAAAACTGTTTTTT.

V usage is TRBV9 and J usage is TRBJ2-3; 9 bases are shared with TRBD1. Germline lookup yields CDR1 SGDLS and CDR2 YYNGEE. J gave up 5 bases and V 4 bases, and 8 bases lay outside the gene matches. The CDR3 is 15 residues long. The CDR3 DNA is TGTGCCAGCAGCAAGGGGACAGGGATTCGAGATACGCAGTATTTT. Its protein is CASSKGTGIRDTQYF. The whole variable domain, remainder taken from reference TRBV9 and TRBJ2-3, is DSGVTQTPKHLITATGQRVTLRCSPRSGDLSVYWYQQSLDQGLQFLIQYYNGEERAKGNILERFSAQQFPDLHSELNLSSLELGDSALYFCASSKGTGIRDTQYFGPGTRLTVL.

V is TRBV2 and J is TRBJ1-5, with TRBD1 matching over 7 bases. The CDR3 has 14 amino acids. The V gene end was trimmed by 5 bases and the J gene end by 11 bases; junction bases not matched to a gene: 12. CDR1 and CDR2 from the germline V gene are SNHLY and FYNNEI. The CDR3 loop reads CASSSTGEGGSQHF. The DNA for the CDR3 is TGTGCCAGCAGTTCCACAGGGGAAGGGGGGTCCCAGCATTTT.

The chain carries TRBV5-4 and TRBJ1-3; D not resolved. V was clipped by 9 bases and J by 0 bases, with 13 bases between them. Germline V CDR1 and CDR2: SGHNT, YYREEE (reference sequence). This CDR3 spans 14 amino acids. The CDR3 is CATSEEYSGNTIYF. The CDR3 nucleotides read TGTGCCACCAGTGAAGAGTACTCTGGAAACACCATATATTTT.

In this sample, this clone turned up once. The rearrangement joins TRBV10-1 to TRBJ2-5; 11 nucleotides agree with TRBD2. CDR1 WNHNN and CDR2 SYGVQD come from the germline V gene (reference sequence). The CDR3 is 16 residues long. V gave up 0 bases and J gave up 5 bases; unmatched junction bases: 5. CDR3 DNA sequence: TGCGCCAGCAGTGAGTCGGATAGCGGGAGGGGGGAGACCCAGTACTTC. Its translation: CASSESDSGRGETQYF.

The chain couples TRBV11-3 to TRBJ2-2; TRBD1 agrees at 8 bases. Germline V gives CDR1 SGHNT, CDR2 YENEEA. V was pared by 5 bases and J by 7 bases, with 9 bases of the junction left unmatched. This CDR3 has 15 residues. CDR3 amino acids: CASSLRTGNVGELFF. The DNA for the CDR3 is TGTGCCAGCAGCCTACGGACAGGGAATGTCGGGGAGCTGTTTTTT. The variable domain in full, completed from reference TRBV11-3 and TRBJ2-2, reads EAGVVQSPRYKIIEKKQPVAFWCNPISGHNTLYWYLQNLGQGPELLIRYENEEAVDDSQLPKDRFSAERLKGVDSTLKIQPAELGDSAVYLCASSLRTGNVGELFFGEGSRLTVL.

The chain has TRBV7-2 and TRBJ2-5; TRBD1 aligns across 10 bases. The CDR3 totals 16 residues. With 5 bases clipped from V and 1 base from J, the junction kept 7 bases outside the gene matches. Germline CDR1 reads SGHTA; CDR2 reads FQGNSA. CDR3 sequence (DNA): TGTGCCAGCAGCCTCCGGACAGGGGGTTCCCAAGAGACCCAGTACTTC. Its translation is CASSLRTGGSQETQYF.

This chain links TRBV5-1 with TRBJ1-4; no reliable D call. The CDR3 has 17 amino acids. The germline gives CDR1 SGHRS, CDR2 YFSETQ. V was clipped by 4 bases and J by 3 bases, with 19 bases between them. CDR3 bases: TGCGCCAGCAGCATTTTCCTCGGCGAGGGTCCTAATGAAAAACTGTTTTTT. This codes for CASSIFLGEGPNEKLFF.

V is TRBV11-2 and J is TRBJ2-1, with 7 bases that match TRBD2. CDR1 and CDR2 (germline): SGHAT, FQNNGV. CDR3 length: 15 amino acids. J gave up 7 bases and V 2 bases, and 8 bases lay outside the gene matches. The CDR3 sequence is CASSLPSGYGNEQFF. As DNA, the CDR3 is TGTGCCAGCAGCTTACCTAGCGGTTACGGAAATGAGCAGTTCTTC.

The V and J genes are TRBV14 and TRBJ2-7; 7 bases agree with TRBD2. Unmatched junction bases numbered 8, after V lost 3 bases and J lost 3 bases. From germline, CDR1 is SGHDN and CDR2 FVKESK. This CDR3 contains 15 residues. The CDR3 region is CASSHGLVLSYEQYF. CDR3 sequence (DNA): TGTGCCAGCAGCCACGGACTAGTTCTGAGCTACGAGCAGTACTTC.

The chain combines TRBV18 with TRBJ2-5; TRBD1 matches at 8 bases. Looked up from germline, CDR1 is KGHSH and CDR2 is LQKENI. Trimming removed 3 bases from V and 6 bases from J; junction bases left unmatched: 9. The CDR3 sequence is 15 residues long. CDR3 in amino acids: CASSPEGTGGKTQYF. The CDR3 DNA is TGTGCCAGCTCACCGGAAGGGACAGGAGGAAAGACCCAGTACTTC.

The chain couples TRBV6-1 to TRBJ1-3; no definite D call. This CDR3 has 15 amino acids. V was cut by 2 bases and J by 0 bases, with 8 bases left in between. Germline V gene sequence: CDR1 MNHNS, CDR2 SASEGT. Written as DNA, the CDR3 is TGTGCCAGCAGTGAATCATTGAGCTCTGGAAACACCATATATTTT. This codes for CASSESLSSGNTIYF.

J is TRBJ2-5 and V is TRBV6-2 or TRBV6-3, with a tentative D call TRBD1 (6 bases). Germline V lookup: CDR1 MNHEY, CDR2 SVGEGT. The CDR3 extends over 15 amino acids. Trimming shortened V by 4 bases and J by 5 bases, and 17 bases separated the two germline ends. The CDR3 reads CASSSQGYRGETQYF. The CDR3 nucleotides read TGTGCCAGCAGTTCTCAGGGGTACCGTGGGGAGACCCAGTACTTC.